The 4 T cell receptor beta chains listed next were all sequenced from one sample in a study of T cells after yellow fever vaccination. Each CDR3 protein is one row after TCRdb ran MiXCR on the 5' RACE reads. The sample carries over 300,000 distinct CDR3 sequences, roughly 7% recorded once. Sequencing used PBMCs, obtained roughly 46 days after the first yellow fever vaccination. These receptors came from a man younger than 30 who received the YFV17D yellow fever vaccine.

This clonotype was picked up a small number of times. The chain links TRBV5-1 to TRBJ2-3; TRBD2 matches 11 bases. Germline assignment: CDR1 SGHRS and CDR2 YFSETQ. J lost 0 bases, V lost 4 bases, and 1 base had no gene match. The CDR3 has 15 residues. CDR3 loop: CASSIAGGSTDTQYF. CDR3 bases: TGCGCCAGCAGCATAGCGGGGGGGAGCACAGATACGCAGTATTTT.

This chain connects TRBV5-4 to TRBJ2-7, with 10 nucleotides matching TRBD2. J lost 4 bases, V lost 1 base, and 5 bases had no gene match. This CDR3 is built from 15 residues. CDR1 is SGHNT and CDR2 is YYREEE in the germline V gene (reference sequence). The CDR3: CASSLSQRGGYEQYF. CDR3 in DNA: TGTGCCAGCAGCTTGAGCCAGCGGGGGGGTTACGAGCAGTACTTC.

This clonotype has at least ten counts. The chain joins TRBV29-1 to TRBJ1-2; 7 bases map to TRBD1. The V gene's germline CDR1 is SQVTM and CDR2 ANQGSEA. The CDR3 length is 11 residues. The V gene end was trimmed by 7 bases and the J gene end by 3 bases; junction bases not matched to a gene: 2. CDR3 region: CSADRDYGYTF. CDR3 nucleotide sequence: TGCAGCGCAGACAGGGACTATGGCTACACCTTC. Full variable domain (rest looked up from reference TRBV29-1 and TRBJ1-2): SAVISQKPSRDICQRGTSLTIQCQVDSQVTMMFWYRQQPGQSLTLIATANQGSEATYESGFVIDKFPISRPNLTFSTLTVSNMSPEDSSIYLCSADRDYGYTFGSGTRLTVV.

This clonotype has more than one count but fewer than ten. CDR3 sequence reads: CASSLRPGTSVPGELFF. Here the CDR3 DNA reads TGCGCCAGCAGCCTAAGACCCGGGACTAGCGTACCCGGGGAGCTGTTTTTT. V is TRBV4-3 and J is TRBJ2-2, with 10 bases aligning to TRBD2. Losses at the gene ends were 4 bases for V and 6 bases for J; bases not matched to a gene: 11. The CDR3 is 17 amino acids. Per the germline V gene, CDR1 is LGHNA and CDR2 is YSLEER.